Detailed here is one TCR beta chain. The antigen remains undetermined. Sequenced with the Oncomine TCR Beta short-read assay was DNA taken from cultured CD4+ T cells. TCRdb re-derived calls from the PCR reads in MiXCR, one entry per CDR3 protein. The profile shows about 14,000 distinct CDR3 sequences, approximately 49% of them singletons. The germline V gene has CDR1 GTSNPN and CDR2 SVGIG (reference sequence). Trimming took 0 bases from V and 1 from J, leaving 13 bases between them. This CDR3 comprises 16 residues. Regarding treatment: roughly 10-day PBMC culture with coronavirus spike peptide pools or control peptides (ViraFEST assay). Expansion of antigen-specific T cells with peptide pools by ViraFEST preceded sequencing of TCRs. After being plated at two million per well, PBMCs were cultured with about 10 IU/ml IL-2 and 10 ug/ml peptide pools. These data belong to a study of vaccination and CD4 T cells after COVID-19. Study at large: Convalescent patients gave post-COVID blood a median approximately 100 days post-diagnosis, range 35 to 161. General study points: Among those convalescent, a median around 86% of reactive clones emerged solely post-vaccination.

The clonotype was recovered from a human donor who had recovered from COVID-19. V is TRBV30 and J is TRBJ1-5; perhaps TRBD1 as D (6 bases). Sequenced here: CD4+ T cells from blood, cultured in vitro, sampled before SARS-CoV-2 vaccination. In DNA form, the CDR3 reads TGTGCCTGGAGTGTATCCGACAGGATAAGCAATCAGCCCCAGCATTTT. Amino acids: CAWSVSDRISNQPQHF. Combining the CDR3 with reference TRBV30 and TRBJ1-5 gives the whole variable domain SQTIHQWPATLVQPVGSPLSLECTVEGTSNPNLYWYRQAAGRGLQLLFYSVGIGQISSEVPQNLSASRPQDRQFILSSKKLLLSDSGFYLCAWSVSDRISNQPQHFGDGTRLSIL.